A single sample is the source of the 22 T cell receptor beta chains below, sequenced in a study of regulatory T cells in long-lasting Graves disease. Both iRepertoire HTBI primers and Arm-PCR of CDR3 regions were used to build the TCR beta libraries. TCRdb passed the multiplex PCR reads through MiXCR, listing each CDR3 protein once. The sample has 650,000 to 700,000 distinct CDR3 sequences, about 30% seen once. Time point described: persistent/refractory GD, antithyroid drugs over 5 years with positive TRAb. RNA extracted from PBMCs served as the sequencing template. Here the sequenced sample was peripheral blood mononuclear cells (PBMCs), taken when the disease was refractory, from a patient treated with antithyroid drugs. The receptor set was obtained from a female donor with Graves disease.

The chain recombines TRBV13 with TRBJ1-6, with D unclear. Trimming cost V 7 bases and J 9 bases, with 10 bases left between them. Germline V gene sequence: CDR1 PRHDT, CDR2 FYEKMQ (reference sequence). The CDR3 spans 12 residues. The CDR3 DNA follows: TGTGCCAGCAACTTCTTCGGTTCACCCCTCCACTTT. Its translation: CASNFFGSPLHF. Complete variable domain (other parts from reference TRBV13 and TRBJ1-6): AAGVIQSPRHLIKEKRETATLKCYPIPRHDTVYWYQQGPGQDPQFLISFYEKMQSDKGSIPDRFSAQQFSDYHSELNMSSLELGDSALYFCASNFFGSPLHFGNGTRLTVT.

This clonotype was counted a few times. The CDR3 sequence is CASSLDQGAFTGELFF. The CDR3 DNA reads TGCGCCAGCAGCTTGGACCAGGGAGCTTTCACCGGGGAGCTGTTTTTT. This chain connects TRBV5-1 to TRBJ2-2, with D perhaps given as TRBD1 or TRBD2 (5 bases each). This CDR3 comprises 16 residues. V was shortened by 0 bases and J by 4 bases, with 13 bases between the two germline ends. The germline gives CDR1 SGHRS, CDR2 YFSETQ.

The chain is built from TRBV3-1 and TRBJ1-1; possibly TRBD1 for D (6 bases). Per the germline V gene, CDR1 is LGHDT and CDR2 is YNNKEL (reference sequence). V lost 4 bases, J lost 6 bases, and 12 bases lay in between. The CDR3 covers 13 residues. The CDR3 bases are TGTGCCAGCAGCCCACAGGGAAACTCTGAAGCTTTCTTT. Translated: CASSPQGNSEAFF.

The chain combines TRBV11-2 with TRBJ2-7, with TRBD2 matching over 11 bases. There are 15 residues in the CDR3. Germline V gives CDR1 SGHAT, CDR2 FQNNGV. V lost 2 bases to trimming and J lost 4 bases; unmatched junction nucleotides: 4. DNA of the CDR3: TGTGCCAGCAGCTTATCGGGACTAGCGGAGTACGAGCAGTACTTC. It yields the protein CASSLSGLAEYEQYF.

This clonotype has more than one count but fewer than ten. V gene TRBV13 combines with J gene TRBJ1-1; 9 bases match TRBD1. This CDR3 has 15 residues. Per the germline V gene, CDR1 is PRHDT and CDR2 is FYEKMQ (reference sequence). Trimming at V came to 5 bases and at J to 5 bases, leaving 9 bases not matched to a gene. The chain's CDR3 is CASSPQGTGRTEAFF. CDR3 bases: TGTGCCAGCAGCCCCCAAGGGACAGGGCGGACTGAAGCTTTCTTT. The full variable domain, rest sourced from reference TRBV13 and TRBJ1-1, is AAGVIQSPRHLIKEKRETATLKCYPIPRHDTVYWYQQGPGQDPQFLISFYEKMQSDKGSIPDRFSAQQFSDYHSELNMSSLELGDSALYFCASSPQGTGRTEAFFGQGTRLTVV.

This clonotype showed up many times. The chain recombines TRBV28 with TRBJ1-2; the D gene is possibly TRBD1 (6 bases). V was clipped by 2 bases and J by 2 bases, with 21 bases between them. Germline V gives CDR1 MDHEN, CDR2 SYDVKM. CDR3 length equals 18 residues. CDR3: CASSLKLGAGEYNYGYTF. The CDR3 DNA reads as TGTGCCAGCAGTTTAAAATTGGGCGCAGGGGAGTACAACTATGGCTACACCTTC.

This clonotype was seen a few times. This chain joins TRBV11-2 and TRBJ1-2; perhaps TRBD1 as D (6 bases). The CDR3 runs to 14 residues. Looked up from germline, CDR1 is SGHAT and CDR2 is FQNNGV. V was clipped by 4 bases and J by 3 bases, with 12 bases between them. DNA for the CDR3: TGTGCCAGCAGCTCCCTAAGGACAGACTATGGCTACACCTTC. It yields the protein CASSSLRTDYGYTF. The variable domain in full, completed from reference TRBV11-2 and TRBJ1-2, reads EAGVAQSPRYKIIEKRQSVAFWCNPISGHATLYWYQQILGQGPKLLIQFQNNGVVDDSQLPKDRFSAERLKGVDSTLKIQPAKLEDSAVYLCASSSLRTDYGYTFGSGTRLTVV.

V usage is TRBV6-1 and J usage is TRBJ1-2; D gene uncertain. The CDR3 has 13 residues. The V end was cut by 6 bases, the J end by 3 bases, with 11 bases between. The germline V gene encodes CDR1 MNHNS and CDR2 SASEGT. The CDR3 DNA follows: TGTGCCAGCAGCGGGAGGGATGACTATGGCTACACCTTC. Amino acid sequence: CASSGRDDYGYTF.

The rearrangement uses TRBV2 and TRBJ2-7, with D possibly TRBD2 on 5 matching bases. V dropped 7 bases and J dropped 0 bases, with 16 bases sitting between them. Germline CDR1 SNHLY, CDR2 FYNNEI. There are 15 residues in the CDR3. In DNA form, the CDR3 reads TGTGCCAGCAAGGAAGGACTGCCGAGCTCCTACGAGCAGTACTTC. It translates to CASKEGLPSSYEQYF. The whole variable domain, remainder taken from reference TRBV2 and TRBJ2-7, is EPEVTQTPSHQVTQMGQEVILRCVPISNHLYFYWYRQILGQKVEFLVSFYNNEISEKSEIFDDQFSVERPDGSNFTLKIRSTKLEDSAMYFCASKEGLPSSYEQYFGPGTRLTVT.

Remarks on this clonotype: A clone one base away is much larger, so this may be a read error. V and J are TRBV11-2 and TRBJ1-2; D may be TRBD1 (6 bases). There are 13 residues in the CDR3. Germline V gene data show CDR1 as SGHAT and CDR2 as FQNNGV. CDR3 loop: CVSSITGNYGYTF. The CDR3 region has the DNA TGTGTCAGCAGCATTACAGGGAACTATGGCTACACCTTC.

V and J are TRBV15 and TRBJ2-2; 7 bases fit TRBD2. The length of the CDR3 is 16 residues. Germline assignment: CDR1 LNHNV and CDR2 YYDKDF (reference sequence). Germline trimming cut 1 base from V and 2 bases from J; bases unmatched to any gene: 4. The CDR3 sequence is CATSRAPGLNTGELFF. CDR3 sequence (DNA): TGTGCCACCAGCAGAGCTCCGGGACTAAACACCGGGGAGCTGTTTTTT.

In its sample, this clonotype was seen a few times. The rearrangement uses TRBV2 and TRBJ2-5; the D gene is possibly TRBD2 (6 bases). Trimming removed 0 bases at V and 0 bases at J, with 8 bases between. The CDR3 is made up of 15 amino acids. CDR1 is SNHLY, CDR2 FYNNEI, per germline. This CDR3 is CASSEARENQETQYF. CDR3 bases: TGTGCCAGCAGTGAAGCCCGGGAGAACCAAGAGACCCAGTACTTC.

A few counts support this clonotype. The chain employs TRBV19 and TRBJ1-5; a possible D gene is TRBD1 (6 bases). V was pared by 9 bases and J by 4 bases, with 16 bases between. This CDR3 has 14 residues. Germline V gene lookup returns CDR1 LNHDA and CDR2 SQIVND (reference sequence). CDR3 sequence: CASHIGQRNQPQHF. Here the CDR3 DNA reads TGTGCCAGCCATATCGGACAGAGAAATCAGCCCCAGCATTTT.

This clonotype occurred many times. This rearrangement joins TRBV29-1 to TRBJ2-5; possible D gene TRBD1, 6 bases. The ends were cut back, 4 bases at V and 1 base at J, with 13 bases in the middle. Germline-derived CDR1 and CDR2 are SQVTM and ANQGSEA. This CDR3 has 14 residues. CDR3 DNA: TGCAGCGTTGTTTTAGAAGGGGGCCAAGAGACCCAGTACTTC. This codes for CSVVLEGGQETQYF.

This clonotype appeared a few times. J is TRBJ2-5 and V is TRBV27; 10 bases map to TRBD2. With 1 base clipped from V and 5 bases from J, the junction kept 7 bases outside the gene matches. Germline CDR1 is MNHEY and CDR2 is SMNVEV (reference sequence). This CDR3 is built from 16 residues. The CDR3 sequence: CASSLFPSGSGETQYF. The CDR3 DNA sequence: TGTGCCAGCAGTTTATTTCCTAGCGGGAGCGGGGAGACCCAGTACTTC.

In this sample, this clonotype turned up a few times. The V call is TRBV20-1, the J call TRBJ2-5; 12 bases map to TRBD1. With 3 bases clipped from V and 5 bases from J, the junction kept 4 bases outside the gene matches. The CDR3 contains 14 residues. Germline V gives CDR1 DFQATT, CDR2 SNEGSKA (reference sequence). CDR3 in amino acids: CSARGQGAFETQYF. The CDR3 region has the DNA TGCAGTGCTAGGGGACAGGGGGCGTTTGAGACCCAGTACTTC.

This clonotype was detected only a few times. The chain links TRBV2 to TRBJ1-5, with D possibly matching TRBD1 (6 bases). V shed 4 bases and J shed 2 bases, with 12 bases lying between them. The CDR3 is 15 residues long. In germline, CDR1 is SNHLY, CDR2 FYNNEI. CDR3 DNA sequence: TGTGCCAGCAGTGGAACAGGGTTGGGCAATCAGCCCCAGCATTTT. Translation: CASSGTGLGNQPQHF. Full variable domain (remainder filled in from reference TRBV2 and TRBJ1-5): EPEVTQTPSHQVTQMGQEVILRCVPISNHLYFYWYRQILGQKVEFLVSFYNNEISEKSEIFDDQFSVERPDGSNFTLKIRSTKLEDSAMYFCASSGTGLGNQPQHFGDGTRLSIL.

V and J are TRBV29-1 and TRBJ2-5, with D perhaps being TRBD1 or TRBD2 (6 bases each). This CDR3 spans 14 amino acids. Trimming shortened V by 5 bases and J by 5 bases, and 18 bases separated the two germline ends. Per the germline V gene, CDR1 is SQVTM and CDR2 is ANQGSEA. The CDR3 loop is CSVLGGHHRETQYF. The CDR3, as DNA: TGCAGCGTTCTCGGGGGACACCACCGGGAGACCCAGTACTTC.

The chain links TRBV3-1 to TRBJ1-2; no reliable D call. Germline lookup yields CDR1 LGHDT and CDR2 YNNKEL (reference sequence). Trimming shortened V by 4 bases and J by 6 bases, and 9 bases separated the two germline ends. This CDR3 has 12 residues. The CDR3 region is CASSRGRDGYTF. The CDR3 DNA follows: TGTGCCAGCAGCCGCGGGCGGGATGGCTACACCTTC.

This clonotype appeared a few times. The V gene is TRBV20-1, the J gene TRBJ2-7; 12 nucleotides agree with TRBD2. The ends lost 5 bases at V and 1 base at J; junction bases unmatched: 6. Looked up from germline, CDR1 is DFQATT and CDR2 is SNEGSKA (reference sequence). The CDR3 totals 15 residues. The CDR3, as DNA: TGCAGTGCTCCTCTAGCGGGAGGGCGGTCCTACGAGCAGTACTTC. The encoded protein is CSAPLAGGRSYEQYF.

V usage is TRBV28 and J usage is TRBJ1-5; tentatively, D is TRBD1 (5 bases). Germline loops: CDR1 MDHEN, CDR2 SYDVKM. The V gene lost 6 bases and the J gene lost 3 bases, with 21 bases spanning the gap. The CDR3 runs 17 residues. The CDR3 DNA reads TGTGCCAGCAGCCCCCCCGGTTGGGACGGAAACAATCAGCCCCAGCATTTT. This gives the protein CASSPPGWDGNNQPQHF.

CDR3 in DNA: TGTGCCAGCAGTGCCGACAGCTTCGACTATGGCTACACCTTC. It translates to CASSADSFDYGYTF. The V call is TRBV28, the J call TRBJ1-2; possibly TRBD1 for D (5 bases). The CDR3 has 14 residues. V lost 5 bases and J 3 bases, leaving 13 bases between the germline ends. Per germline, CDR1 MDHEN and CDR2 SYDVKM.